The present entry profiles one T cell receptor beta chain with its context. Its specificity is unknown. This entry belongs to a study of post-analysis software for immune sequencing data. Study-wide results and caveats: Samples from one preparation batch, clustered by F measure, grouped strongly together. Roughly 5 TRBV segments were significantly more frequent in patients than in controls. TRBV5-6, TRBV5-1 and TRBV20-1 were among these segments.

Each TCR beta cDNA library carried unique molecular identifiers. TCRdb re-called the PCR reads with MiXCR, one entry per CDR3 protein. The sample contains approximately 770,000 distinct CDR3 sequences, more than 45% of which appear only once. V lost 6 bases, J lost 3 bases, and 6 bases lay in between. The CDR3 runs 11 residues. Germline V lookup: CDR1 ENHRY, CDR2 SYGVKD. Material for sequencing was blood. The source is a girl aged 10-17 years with multiple sclerosis. The rearrangement uses TRBV10-3 and TRBJ2-7; TRBD2 is a possible D gene (6 bases). CDR3 amino acids: CAIREGYEQYF. CDR3 sequence (DNA): TGTGCCATCAGGGAGGGCTACGAGCAGTACTTC.